Listed below are T cell receptor beta chains from one sample, sequenced in a study of CD8+ T cells in alopecia areata. This table comes from immunoSEQ multiplex PCR, and its TCRdb copy is limited to in-frame clones, with some not included. The sample consists of thousands of clones, approximately 60% of them appearing once. Sequenced here: skin, sampled at week 0. The receptors were gathered from a human donor with alopecia areata. Both conserved end residues are part of each CDR3. D genes are given only for firm matches. Clone size is given for some rows only: seen once, a few or many times, or a class if the clone is expanded.

CDR3 protein	CDR3 DNA	J gene	D gene	clone size	V gene
CASSLNNEQFF	TGTGCCAGCTCCTTGAACAATGAGCAGTTCTTC	TRBJ2-1	-	-	TRBV5-4
CASSSHPGQGAGETQYF	TGCGCCAGCAGCTCCCACCCGGGACAGGGGGCGGGAGAGACCCAGTACTTC	TRBJ2-5	TRBD1	-	TRBV5-1
CASSQLATYEQYF	TGTGCCAGCAGCCAACTAGCGACATACGAGCAGTACTTC	TRBJ2-7	TRBD2	-	TRBV7-2
CASSPGTSYNEQFF	TGTGCCAGCAGCCCAGGGACTTCCTACAATGAGCAGTTCTTC	TRBJ2-1	-	-	TRBV9
CASSFNTGSGANVLTF	TGTGCCAGCAGCTTCAACACAGGCTCTGGGGCCAACGTCCTGACTTTC	TRBJ2-6	-	few	TRBV5-5
CAIRTLGQNGYTF	TGTGCCATCAGGACCCTGGGACAGAATGGCTACACCTTC	TRBJ1-2	TRBD1	-	TRBV10-3
CASSQGGQASSPLHF	TGTGCCAGCAGTCAAGGAGGGCAGGCTAGTTCACCCCTCCACTTT	TRBJ1-6	-	-	TRBV6-1
CASSLGGFQETQYF	TGTGCCAGCAGCTTGGGGGGGTTCCAAGAGACCCAGTACTTC	TRBJ2-5	-	-	TRBV5-6
CASTSGTSYNEQFF	TGTGCCAGCACATCCGGGACTAGCTACAATGAGCAGTTCTTC	TRBJ2-1	TRBD2	few	TRBV9
CASSQDRESYEQYF	TGTGCCAGCAGCCAAGATAGGGAGAGCTACGAGCAGTACTTC	TRBJ2-7	-	few	TRBV4-2
CASSLDRADTQYF	TGTGCCAGCAGCTTAGACAGGGCAGATACGCAGTATTTT	TRBJ2-3	-	large	TRBV7-2
CASSSRWGRHNELFF	TGTGCCAGCAGCTCCAGATGGGGCAGACACAATGAGCTGTTCTTC	TRBJ2-1	-	-	TRBV5-6
CASSEFWDRGNSYEQYF	TGTGCCAGCAGTGAATTTTGGGACAGGGGGAACTCCTACGAGCAGTACTTC	TRBJ2-7	TRBD1	-	TRBV2
CASSPPVRGYEQYF	TGTGCCAGCAGTCCCCCCGTGAGGGGCTACGAGCAGTACTTC	TRBJ2-7	-	-	TRBV28
CASSERGGLAGLERDEQFF	TGTGCCAGCAGTGAGCGAGGGGGACTAGCGGGATTGGAACGCGATGAGCAGTTCTTC	TRBJ2-1	TRBD2	-	TRBV2
CASSLGTVQWGTDTQYF	TGTGCCAGCAGCTTAGGGACAGTCCAATGGGGTACAGATACGCAGTATTTT	TRBJ2-3	-	few	TRBV7-9
CASSQRASATDTQYF	TGTGCCAGCAGCCAAAGGGCTAGCGCTACAGATACGCAGTATTTT	TRBJ2-3	-	few	TRBV2
CASSSGETQYF	TGCGCCAGCAGCAGCGGTGAGACCCAGTACTTC	TRBJ2-5	-	-	TRBV5-1
CASSSARGGVGGNNEQFF	TGTGCCAGCAGCTCCGCCCGGGGCGGGGTAGGGGGGAACAATGAGCAGTTCTTC	TRBJ2-1	-	-	TRBV5-4
CATSTLGTDLYGYTF	TGTGCCACCAGCACCCTTGGGACAGACCTCTATGGCTACACCTTC	TRBJ1-2	TRBD1	-	TRBV15
CASRQGPLGGELFF	TGTGCCAGTAGACAGGGACCGCTGGGCGGGGAGCTGTTTTTT	TRBJ2-2	TRBD1	-	TRBV27
CASSELGGNTEAFF	TGTGCCAGCAGTGAATTGGGGGGGAACACTGAAGCTTTCTTT	TRBJ1-1	-	-	TRBV6-5
CASSPWTAGAYEQYF	TGCGCCAGCAGCCCCTGGACGGCTGGGGCCTACGAGCAGTACTTC	TRBJ2-7	-	-	TRBV4-3
CASSVPGGAGNQPQHF	TGTGCCAGCAGTGTCCCAGGGGGGGCTGGCAATCAGCCCCAGCATTTT	TRBJ1-5	TRBD1	-	TRBV6-1
CASSVQSTGELFF	TGTGCCAGCAGCGTTCAGAGCACCGGGGAGCTGTTTTTT	TRBJ2-2	-	-	TRBV9
CACGTSGSNEQFF	TGTGCCTGTGGGACTAGCGGGAGCAATGAGCAGTTCTTC	TRBJ2-1	TRBD2	few	TRBV30
CASSPGSQNTEAFF	TGCGCCAGCAGCCCGGGGAGTCAGAACACTGAAGCTTTCTTT	TRBJ1-1	-	-	TRBV5-1
CASSGNRGWSYGYTF	TGTGCCAGCAGCGGTAACAGGGGCTGGAGCTATGGCTACACCTTC	TRBJ1-2	TRBD1	-	TRBV7-2